This T cell receptor (beta chain) appears in the sequencing data of a study of early T cells in non-severe SARS-CoV-2 infection. This clonotype was seen only a few times. Unique molecular identifiers were affixed to single, distinct cDNA molecules. TCRdb called the 5' RACE reads again in MiXCR, with one record for every CDR3 protein. The repertoire holds over 55,000 distinct CDR3 sequences, with roughly a tenth as singletons. With 4 bases removed from V and 2 bases from J, the gap between germline ends came to 13 bases. The CDR3 is 15 amino acids. Per germline, CDR1 MNHNY and CDR2 SVGAGI (reference sequence).

Sequencing was carried out using whole blood. The chain carries TRBV6-6 and TRBJ2-3, with D possibly TRBD2 on 6 matching bases. The TCR originated in an adult who was a healthcare worker with PCR-confirmed SARS-CoV-2 infection or an uninfected control (not recorded which). The CDR3 here is CASSSFSGSTDTQYF. CDR3 bases: TGTGCCAGCAGTTCCTTTAGCGGATCCACAGATACGCAGTATTTT.